The present T cell receptor (beta chain) was sequenced within a study of T cells after posttransplantation cyclophosphamide. General observations from the study: Later post-transplant blood repertoires were often dominated by donor CD8+ memory clones. Recipient CMV seropositivity and CMV reactivation strongly tracked TRB clonality. Tissue-infiltrating T cells from skin or gut overlapped little with blood T cells.

This related bone marrow graft donor gave peripheral blood on the day of marrow donation. This clone occurred many times. The target antigen is unknown. This table comes from immunoSEQ multiplex PCR, and its TCRdb copy is limited to in-frame clones, with some not included. The table lists roughly 42,000 clones, with no singletons. The CDR3 has 16 amino acids. J lost 3 bases, V lost 4 bases, and 8 bases had no gene match. Germline CDR1 is SGDLS and CDR2 is YYNGEE. This rearrangement joins TRBV9 to TRBJ2-2; TRBD2 matches at 8 bases. This clonotype was sampled from a woman aged 50 to 60 in good health and a related stem cell transplant donor. The sample consisted of PBMCs. CDR3 sequence reads: CASSLVGGAYTGELFF. CDR3 bases: TGTGCCAGCAGCTTAGTCGGGGGGGCTTACACCGGGGAGCTGTTTTTT.